Each of the 27 T cell receptor beta chains below was sequenced from the same sample in a study of T cells after yellow fever vaccination. TCRdb analysed the 5' RACE reads with MiXCR anew, one entry per CDR3 protein. The top ten hold over 12% of the sample, which has some 500,000 distinct CDR3 sequences, less than 15% seen once. The material was PBMCs, obtained on the day of the yellow fever booster vaccination. Receptors originate from a man aged 30-40 years who received the YFV17D yellow fever vaccine.

The V gene is TRBV5-8, the J gene TRBJ1-2; unclear D gene. CDR1 SGHTS and CDR2 YDEGEE come from the germline V gene. The length of the CDR3 is 13 residues. V was clipped by 4 bases and J by 9 bases, with 16 bases between them. This chain's CDR3 is CASSPGRSYCYTF. The CDR3 coding sequence is TGTGCCAGCAGCCCTGGGCGCTCCTACTGCTACACCTTC.

On this clonotype itself: At one of its ends the junction is not consistent with the germline gene, which may arise from a read error. This chain connects TRBV20-1 to TRBJ2-2; 12 nucleotides line up with TRBD2. Looked up from germline, CDR1 is DFQATT and CDR2 is SNEGSKA (reference sequence). The CDR3 runs 16 residues. The DNA of the CDR3 is TGCTGTGCTAGGGGACTAGCGGGTCATCACACCGGGGAGCTGTTTTTT. Encoded protein: CCARGLAGHHTGELFF.

The chain carries TRBV6-5 and TRBJ1-5; 7 bases match TRBD1. Losses at the gene ends were 6 bases for V and 7 bases for J; bases not matched to a gene: 6. The CDR3 is 13 amino acids. CDR1 is MNHEY, CDR2 SVGAGI, per germline. The CDR3 DNA reads as TGTGCCAGCAGCTACGGGACAGACCAGCCCCAGCATTTT. Protein product: CASSYGTDQPQHF.

The rearrangement uses TRBV5-4 and TRBJ2-3, with 13 bases lining up with TRBD2. This CDR3 spans 16 amino acids. Germline CDR1 is SGHNT and CDR2 is YYREEE (reference sequence). The V gene end was trimmed by 4 bases and the J gene end by 4 bases; junction bases not matched to a gene: 6. The DNA of the CDR3 is TGTGCCAGCAGCGGCCGGACTAGCGGGAGAGCAGATACGCAGTATTTT. It specifies CASSGRTSGRADTQYF.

The table lists this clonotype with a few counts. The rearrangement uses TRBV15 and TRBJ2-3; perhaps TRBD1 as D (7 bases). The V and J ends lost 8 bases and 3 bases respectively, with 15 bases between them. Germline lookup yields CDR1 LNHNV and CDR2 YYDKDF (reference sequence). The CDR3 covers 14 residues. CDR3 sequence (DNA): TGTGCCACCCTCCAGGGGGGCCCGACAGATACGCAGTATTTT. This encodes CATLQGGPTDTQYF.

J is TRBJ1-4 and V is TRBV7-9, with a tentative D call TRBD1 (5 bases). Germline loops: CDR1 SEHNR, CDR2 FQNEAQ (reference sequence). This CDR3 has 12 amino acids. The germline V and J ends were trimmed by 8 bases and 7 bases, with 11 bases remaining between them. The CDR3 DNA is TGTGCCAGCGGGGGGATTACTGAAAAACTGTTTTTT. Its translation: CASGGITEKLFF.

This clonotype was seen more than once but under ten times. CDR3 in amino acids: CASTSLDNEQFF. The CDR3 DNA is TGTGCCAGCACCAGCCTTGACAATGAGCAGTTCTTC. The chain joins TRBV6-5 to TRBJ2-1; no definite D call. Germline assignment: CDR1 MNHEY and CDR2 SVGAGI. The CDR3 loop spans 12 amino acids. With 7 bases removed from V and 5 bases from J, the gap between germline ends came to 9 bases.

This clonotype has more than one count but fewer than ten. The chain couples TRBV20-1 to TRBJ2-7, with TRBD2 matching 11 bases. This CDR3 region has 14 residues. Germline V gives CDR1 DFQATT, CDR2 SNEGSKA (reference sequence). Losses at the gene ends were 5 bases for V and 3 bases for J; bases not matched to a gene: 6. CDR3 nucleotide sequence: TGCAGTGCTCAAGTAGCGGGAGGGCTCTACGAGCAGTACTTC. It yields the protein CSAQVAGGLYEQYF.

The chain carries TRBV18 and TRBJ1-5; TRBD1 is a possible D gene (6 bases). The V gene lost 3 bases and the J gene lost 7 bases, with 13 bases spanning the gap. The CDR3 length is 14 residues. Per the germline V gene, CDR1 is KGHSH and CDR2 is LQKENI. CDR3 sequence (DNA): TGTGCCAGCTCACCTCTAGGGGGAAGGCAGCCCCAGCATTTT. Its translation: CASSPLGGRQPQHF.

The V call is TRBV30, the J call TRBJ1-2; no definite D call. CDR3 length: 12 amino acids. CDR1 GTSNPN and CDR2 SVGIG come from the germline V gene (reference sequence). V lost 8 bases and J lost 0, with 10 bases in between. Written as DNA, the CDR3 is TGTGCCGGACCTACAACTAACTATGGCTACACCTTC. It translates to CAGPTTNYGYTF.

This clonotype was seen ten or more times. V is TRBV12-3 or TRBV12-4 and J is TRBJ2-4; D call uncertain. V was cut by 5 bases and J by 0 bases, with 14 bases left in between. There are 16 residues in the CDR3. In DNA form, the CDR3 reads TGTGCCAGCAGTCAACGTCCGGAGCTAGCCAAAAACATTCAGTACTTC. It translates to CASSQRPELAKNIQYF.

As DNA, the CDR3 is TGCAGCGGCTACAGGGGGAGCTCCTACAATGAGCAGTTCTTC. It translates to CSGYRGSSYNEQFF. The V call is TRBV29-1, the J call TRBJ2-1; 8 bases line up with TRBD1. Germline CDR1 reads SQVTM; CDR2 reads ANQGSEA. There are 14 residues in the CDR3. With V trimmed by 7 bases and J by 0 bases, 5 bases remained unmatched.

This clonotype was observed a few times. V usage is TRBV30 and J usage is TRBJ2-3; no firm D call. The germline V and J ends were trimmed by 8 bases and 0 bases, with 15 bases remaining between them. Germline CDR1 reads GTSNPN; CDR2 reads SVGIG (reference sequence). The CDR3 sequence is 14 residues long. CDR3 in amino acids: CAGLTYPSTDTQYF. The CDR3, as DNA: TGTGCCGGGCTGACATATCCTAGCACAGATACGCAGTATTTT.

This clonotype turned up a few times. CDR3 in DNA: TGTGCCAGCAGTTTTCGGGGAGGAATAACTGAAGCTTTCTTT. Residues: CASSFRGGITEAFF. The chain links TRBV27 to TRBJ1-1; D is ambiguous. This CDR3 spans 14 amino acids. Trimming took off 3 bases at V and 5 bases at J, with 13 bases between the two ends. CDR1 is MNHEY, CDR2 SMNVEV, per germline (reference sequence).

The rearrangement links TRBV12-3 or TRBV12-4 to TRBJ2-2; possibly TRBD2 for D (6 bases). V lost 5 bases and J lost 5, with 21 bases in between. This CDR3 is 17 amino acids long. CDR3 sequence (DNA): TGTGCCAGCAGTCCCGCCGGGGGAGGTGGGGGAACCGGGGAGCTGTTTTTT. This translates into CASSPAGGGGGTGELFF.

This clonotype came up a few times. V and J are TRBV24-1 and TRBJ2-1; perhaps TRBD1 as D (5 bases). V was cut by 6 bases and J by 7 bases, with 12 bases left in between. From germline, CDR1 is KGHDR and CDR2 SFDVKD. The CDR3 runs 13 residues. CDR3 DNA sequence: TGTGCCACCAGTCCCGCAGGGTTGAATGAGCAGTTCTTC. This translates into CATSPAGLNEQFF.

The sample holds a few counts of this clonotype. The chain employs TRBV10-3 and TRBJ1-2; weak D call: TRBD1 (6 bases). The ends were cut back, 6 bases at V and 1 base at J, with 12 bases in the middle. Germline assignment: CDR1 ENHRY and CDR2 SYGVKD. The CDR3 runs 14 residues. CDR3 residues: CAISRQAVNYGYTF. In nucleotides, the CDR3 is TGTGCCATCAGCAGACAGGCCGTTAACTATGGCTACACCTTC.

The V call is TRBV5-1, the J call TRBJ1-2, with D unclear. V dropped 1 base and J dropped 0 bases, with 10 bases sitting between them. The CDR3 has 15 amino acids. CDR1 is SGHRS and CDR2 is YFSETQ in the germline V gene. The CDR3 DNA follows: TGCGCCAGCAGCTTGATGAACGGACCTAACTATGGCTACACCTTC. Residues: CASSLMNGPNYGYTF.

There are a few counts of this clonotype. The CDR3 DNA sequence: TGCAGTGCTAGAGATCTGGACAGGCTTCACACCTTC. Translated, it gives CSARDLDRLHTF. The rearrangement uses TRBV20-1 and TRBJ1-2; 7 bases map to TRBD1. The CDR3 consists of 12 residues. The germline CDR1 and CDR2 sequences are DFQATT and SNEGSKA (reference sequence). V shed 0 bases, J shed 12 bases, and the junction held 7 bases outside the gene matches.

The CDR3 sequence is CASFSGYEQYF. The CDR3 DNA reads TGTGCCAGCTTTTCAGGCTACGAGCAGTACTTC. The chain uses TRBV28 and TRBJ2-7; D gene unclear. V was pared by 8 bases and J by 3 bases, with 8 bases between. The CDR3 is 11 amino acids. The germline gives CDR1 MDHEN, CDR2 SYDVKM.

The chain has TRBV24-1 and TRBJ2-7, with unresolved D. CDR3 length: 11 residues. V lost 4 bases, J lost 3 bases, and 3 bases lay in between. Germline CDR1 and CDR2: KGHDR and SFDVKD. The chain's CDR3 is CATSDNYEQYF. CDR3 coding DNA: TGTGCCACCAGTGACAACTACGAGCAGTACTTC.

This clonotype was detected only a few times. J is TRBJ2-2 and V is TRBV7-2; 8 nucleotides line up with TRBD1. From germline, CDR1 is SGHTA and CDR2 FQGNSA. Trimming cost V 5 bases and J 4 bases; bases outside gene matches: 3. The CDR3 is 14 amino acids. The CDR3 spells CASSATGGTGELFF. CDR3 nucleotide sequence: TGTGCCAGCAGCGCCACAGGGGGCACCGGGGAGCTGTTTTTT.

This clonotype has a count of ten or more. The chain carries TRBV29-1 and TRBJ2-7, with 9 bases lining up with TRBD2. The CDR3 sequence is 14 residues long. Germline V gene data show CDR1 as SQVTM and CDR2 as ANQGSEA. The junction had 13 bases not matched to a gene; V was cut back by 6 bases and J by 7 bases. CDR3 sequence (DNA): TGCAGCGTCCGAGCGGGAGGACCTACTCAGGAGCAGTACTTC. Amino acid sequence: CSVRAGGPTQEQYF.

The chain combines TRBV7-9 with TRBJ2-1; 9 bases agree with TRBD2. The CDR3 is 13 residues long. CDR1 SEHNR and CDR2 FQNEAQ come from the germline V gene (reference sequence). CDR3: CASVAGASGEQFF. The CDR3, as DNA: TGTGCAAGTGTAGCGGGAGCTAGCGGTGAGCAGTTCTTC.

This clonotype was recorded a few times. V is TRBV30 and J is TRBJ1-6; D is undetermined. CDR1 GTSNPN and CDR2 SVGIG come from the germline V gene (reference sequence). The CDR3 has 11 amino acids. V lost 0 bases, J lost 7 bases, and 1 base lay in between. DNA for the CDR3: TGTGCCTGGAGTGTGAATTCACCCCTCCACTTT. The encoded protein is CAWSVNSPLHF.

The genes are TRBV15 and TRBJ2-1; 11 bases align to TRBD2. CDR1 is LNHNV, CDR2 YYDKDF, per germline (reference sequence). CDR3 length: 18 residues. J was trimmed by 10 bases and V by 5 bases; bases with no gene match: 19. CDR3 region: CATSLAQVRLAGGGEQFF. The CDR3 DNA reads TGTGCCACCAGCCTGGCTCAGGTGCGGCTAGCGGGAGGAGGGGAGCAGTTCTTC.

CDR3 DNA: TGTGCCAGCAGCTTAGGCCATCAACTGGCAGATACGCAGTATTTT. It translates to CASSLGHQLADTQYF. The V gene is TRBV7-2, the J gene TRBJ2-3, with unresolved D. The CDR3 has 15 amino acids. CDR1 SGHTA and CDR2 FQGNSA come from the germline V gene. V shed 1 base and J shed 4 bases, with 12 bases lying between them. Drawing the rest from reference TRBV7-2 and TRBJ2-3, the complete variable domain is GAGVSQSPSNKVTEKGKDVELRCDPISGHTALYWYRQSLGQGLEFLIYFQGNSAPDKSGLPSDRFSAERTGGSVSTLTIQRTQQEDSAVYLCASSLGHQLADTQYFGPGTRLTVL.